This TCR beta chain was observed in a study of blood T cell repertoires in COVID-19. For the study at large: Collection of acute and convalescent COVID-19 samples took place in the United States, Italy and Spain. The cDNA or gDNA used as material had been derived from T cells, B-cell-depleted T cells, or PBMCs.

Only a few counts were recorded for this clone. Per the study methods: Quantification of nucleated cells was approximated via reference gene primer amplification. The protocol was immunoSEQ multiplex PCR, while the TCRdb copy is restricted to in-frame clones and leaves out a portion. Clone size and the V and J calls come from that table; the DNA yielded D and trimming. Of tens of thousands of clones detected, approximately 88% appear once; the ten largest clones hold around 3.1%. The V end was cut by 6 bases, the J end by 8 bases, with 13 bases between. The CDR3 loop spans 13 amino acids. The chain joins TRBV12-3 or TRBV12-4 to TRBJ1-4; possible D gene TRBD1, 5 bases. This receptor was obtained from a man aged 50-59 years with active COVID-19. Sequencing was done on a sample of peripheral blood. The CDR3, as DNA: TGTGCCAGCAGGCCAGGGACTGAGGAAAAACTGTTTTTT. Translating gives CASRPGTEEKLFF.